This T cell receptor (beta chain) was observed in a study of blood T cells in healthy people across ages. For the second PCR, which ran for about 6 to 12 cycles, a sample-barcoded 5' primer and a J-beta primer mix were used. A single record per CDR3 protein comes from TCRdb applying MiXCR to the 5' RACE reads. The sample has about 1.4 million distinct CDR3 sequences, 55% to 75% seen once. The CDR3 is 14 amino acids. V was clipped by 6 bases and J by 4 bases, with 13 bases between them. Germline loops: CDR1 SQVTM, CDR2 ANQGSEA. Isolation of PBMCs gave at least 7 million cells per sample. The chain has TRBV29-1 and TRBJ2-6, with D maybe TRBD1 (5 bases). The clonotype was recovered from a man younger than 30 in good health. Sample: blood. This chain's CDR3 is CSVASGAGANVLTF. The DNA for the CDR3 is TGCAGCGTCGCGTCTGGGGCCGGGGCCAACGTCCTGACTTTC.